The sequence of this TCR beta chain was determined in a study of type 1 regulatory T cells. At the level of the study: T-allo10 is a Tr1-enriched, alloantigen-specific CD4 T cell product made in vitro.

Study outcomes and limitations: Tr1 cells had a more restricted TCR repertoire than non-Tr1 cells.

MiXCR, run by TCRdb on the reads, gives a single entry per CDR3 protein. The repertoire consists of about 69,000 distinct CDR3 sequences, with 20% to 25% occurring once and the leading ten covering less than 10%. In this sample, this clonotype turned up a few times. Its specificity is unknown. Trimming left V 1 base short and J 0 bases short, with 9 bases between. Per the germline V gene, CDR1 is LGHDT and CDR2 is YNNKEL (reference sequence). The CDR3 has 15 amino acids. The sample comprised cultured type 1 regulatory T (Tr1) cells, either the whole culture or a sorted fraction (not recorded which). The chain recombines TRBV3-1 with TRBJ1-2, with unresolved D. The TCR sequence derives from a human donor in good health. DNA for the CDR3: TGTGCCAGCAGCCAAGCACCATTTTCTAACTATGGCTACACCTTC. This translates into CASSQAPFSNYGYTF.